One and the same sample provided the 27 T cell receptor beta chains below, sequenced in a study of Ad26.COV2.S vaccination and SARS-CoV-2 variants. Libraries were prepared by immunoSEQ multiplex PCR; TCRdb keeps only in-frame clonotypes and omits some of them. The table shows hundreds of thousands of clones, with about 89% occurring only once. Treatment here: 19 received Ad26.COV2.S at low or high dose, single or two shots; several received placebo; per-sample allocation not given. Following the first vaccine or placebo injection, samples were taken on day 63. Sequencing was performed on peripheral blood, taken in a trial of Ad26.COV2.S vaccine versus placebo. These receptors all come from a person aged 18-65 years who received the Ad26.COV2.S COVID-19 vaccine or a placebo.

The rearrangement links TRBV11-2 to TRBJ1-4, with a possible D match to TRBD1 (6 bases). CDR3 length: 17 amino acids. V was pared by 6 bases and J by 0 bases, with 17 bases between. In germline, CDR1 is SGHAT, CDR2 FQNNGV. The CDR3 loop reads CASSRNRGGATNEKLFF. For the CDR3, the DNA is TGTGCCAGCAGTCGAAATAGGGGGGGGGCAACTAATGAAAAACTGTTTTTT.

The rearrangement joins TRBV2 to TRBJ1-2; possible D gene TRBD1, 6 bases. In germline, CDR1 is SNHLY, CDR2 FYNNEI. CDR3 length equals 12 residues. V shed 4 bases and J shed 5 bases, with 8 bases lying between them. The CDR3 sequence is CASSARGYGYTF. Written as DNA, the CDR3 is TGTGCCAGCAGTGCCAGGGGATATGGCTACACCTTC.

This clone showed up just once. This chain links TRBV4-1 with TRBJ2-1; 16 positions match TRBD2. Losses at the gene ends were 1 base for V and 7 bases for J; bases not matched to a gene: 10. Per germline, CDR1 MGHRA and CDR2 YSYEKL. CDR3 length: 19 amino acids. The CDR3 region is CASSQVPPGLAGGGNEQFF. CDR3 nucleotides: TGCGCCAGCAGCCAAGTACCCCCGGGACTAGCGGGAGGGGGGAATGAGCAGTTCTTC.

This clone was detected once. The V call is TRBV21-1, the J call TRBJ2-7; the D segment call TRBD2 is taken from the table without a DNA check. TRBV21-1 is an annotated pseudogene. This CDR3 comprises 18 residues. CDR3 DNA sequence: TGTGCCAGCAGCAGACCAGGACTAGCGGGAGGTGACTTCTACGAGCAGTACTTC. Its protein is CASSRPGLAGGDFYEQYF.

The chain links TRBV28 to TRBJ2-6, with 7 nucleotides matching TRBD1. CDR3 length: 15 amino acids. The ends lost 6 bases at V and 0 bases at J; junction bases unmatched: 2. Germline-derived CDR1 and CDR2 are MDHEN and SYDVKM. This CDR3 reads CASSTGASGANVLTF. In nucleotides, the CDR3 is TGTGCCAGCAGCACAGGGGCCTCTGGGGCCAACGTCCTGACTTTC.

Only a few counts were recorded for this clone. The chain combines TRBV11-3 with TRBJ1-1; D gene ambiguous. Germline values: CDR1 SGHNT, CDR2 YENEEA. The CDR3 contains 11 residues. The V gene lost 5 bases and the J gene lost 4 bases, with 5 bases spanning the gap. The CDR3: CASSRTTEAFF. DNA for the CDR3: TGTGCCAGCAGCCGGACCACTGAAGCTTTCTTT. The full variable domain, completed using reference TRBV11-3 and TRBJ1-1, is EAGVVQSPRYKIIEKKQPVAFWCNPISGHNTLYWYLQNLGQGPELLIRYENEEAVDDSQLPKDRFSAERLKGVDSTLKIQPAELGDSAVYLCASSRTTEAFFGQGTRLTVV.

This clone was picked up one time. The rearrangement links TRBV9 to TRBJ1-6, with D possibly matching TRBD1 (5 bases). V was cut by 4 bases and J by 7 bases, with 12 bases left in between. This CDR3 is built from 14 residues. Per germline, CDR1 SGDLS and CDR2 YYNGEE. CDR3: CASSPGGTNSPLHF. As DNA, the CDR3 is TGTGCCAGCAGCCCGGGGGGGACGAATTCACCCCTCCACTTT.

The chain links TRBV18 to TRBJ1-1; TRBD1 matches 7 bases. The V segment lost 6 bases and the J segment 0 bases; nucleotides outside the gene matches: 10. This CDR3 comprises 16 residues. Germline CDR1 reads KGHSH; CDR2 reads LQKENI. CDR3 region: CASSLRQGALNTEAFF. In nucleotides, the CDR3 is TGTGCCAGCTCCCTACGACAGGGCGCTCTGAACACTGAAGCTTTCTTT.

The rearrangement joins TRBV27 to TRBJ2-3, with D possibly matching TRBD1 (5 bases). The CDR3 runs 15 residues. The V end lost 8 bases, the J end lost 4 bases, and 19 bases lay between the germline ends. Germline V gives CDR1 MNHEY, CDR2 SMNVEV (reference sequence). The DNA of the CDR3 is TGTGCCAGCCGGGCGAGAGCTTGGGGCGCAGATACGCAGTATTTT. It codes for CASRARAWGADTQYF.

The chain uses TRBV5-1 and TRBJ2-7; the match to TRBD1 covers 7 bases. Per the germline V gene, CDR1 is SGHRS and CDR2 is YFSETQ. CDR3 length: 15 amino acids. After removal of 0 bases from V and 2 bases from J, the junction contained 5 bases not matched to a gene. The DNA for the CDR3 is TGCGCCAGCAGCTTGGCCAGGGGGACGACCTACGAGCAGTACTTC. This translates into CASSLARGTTYEQYF.

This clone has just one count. CDR3 residues: CASSPAISGSSYEQYF. In DNA, the CDR3 is TGTGCCAGCAGCCCGGCGATTAGCGGGAGCTCCTACGAGCAGTACTTC. V is TRBV7-8 and J is TRBJ2-7, with 9 bases identical to TRBD2. Losses at the gene ends were 5 bases for V and 0 bases for J; bases not matched to a gene: 8. This CDR3 is built from 16 residues. Germline V gene lookup returns CDR1 SGHVS and CDR2 FQNEAQ. Variable domain in full (rest from reference TRBV7-8 and TRBJ2-7): GAGVSQSPRYKVAKRGQDVALRCDPISGHVSLFWYQQALGQGPEFLTYFQNEAQLDKSGLPSDRFFAERPEGSVSTLKIQRTQQEDSAVYLCASSPAISGSSYEQYFGPGTRLTVT.

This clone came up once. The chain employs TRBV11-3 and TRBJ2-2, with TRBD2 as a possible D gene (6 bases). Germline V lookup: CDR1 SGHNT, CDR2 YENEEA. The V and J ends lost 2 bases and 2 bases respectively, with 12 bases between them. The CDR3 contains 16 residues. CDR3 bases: TGTGCCAGCAGCTTACCGGGACTCCAAAACACCGGGGAGCTGTTTTTT. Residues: CASSLPGLQNTGELFF.

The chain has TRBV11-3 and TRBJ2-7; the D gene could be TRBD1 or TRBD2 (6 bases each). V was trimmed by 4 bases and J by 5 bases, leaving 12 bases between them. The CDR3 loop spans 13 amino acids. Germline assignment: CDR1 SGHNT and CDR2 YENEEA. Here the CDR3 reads CASSSSGAHEQYF. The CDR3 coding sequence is TGTGCCAGCAGCTCCTCGGGGGCCCACGAGCAGTACTTC.

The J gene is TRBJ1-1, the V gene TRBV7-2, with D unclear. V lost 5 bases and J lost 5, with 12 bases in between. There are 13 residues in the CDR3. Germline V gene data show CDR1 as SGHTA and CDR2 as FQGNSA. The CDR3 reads CASSPPRVTEAFF. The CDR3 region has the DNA TGTGCCAGCAGCCCCCCCCGTGTGACTGAAGCTTTCTTT.

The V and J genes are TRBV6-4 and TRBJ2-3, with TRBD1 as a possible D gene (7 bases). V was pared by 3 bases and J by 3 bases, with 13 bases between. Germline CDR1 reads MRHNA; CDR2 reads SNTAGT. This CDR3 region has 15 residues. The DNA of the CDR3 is TGTGCCAGCAGTGAGTCCCAGGGGGGTACAGATACGCAGTATTTT. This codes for CASSESQGGTDTQYF.

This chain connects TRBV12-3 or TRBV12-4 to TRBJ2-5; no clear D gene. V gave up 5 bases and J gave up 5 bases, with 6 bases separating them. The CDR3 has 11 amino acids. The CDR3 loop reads CASSRRETQYF. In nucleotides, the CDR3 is TGTGCCAGCAGTCGTCGGGAGACCCAGTACTTC.

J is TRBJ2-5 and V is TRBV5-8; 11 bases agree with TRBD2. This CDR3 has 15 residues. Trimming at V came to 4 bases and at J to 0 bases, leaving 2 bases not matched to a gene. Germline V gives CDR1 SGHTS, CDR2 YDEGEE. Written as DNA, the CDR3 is TGTGCCAGCAGCGCGGGACTAGCGGACCAAGAGACCCAGTACTTC. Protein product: CASSAGLADQETQYF. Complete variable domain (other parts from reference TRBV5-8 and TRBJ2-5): EAGVTQSPTHLIKTRGQQATLRCSPISGHTSVYWYQQALGLGLQFLLWYDEGEERNRGNFPPRFSGRQFPNYSSELNVNALELEDSALYLCASSAGLADQETQYFGPGTRLLVL.

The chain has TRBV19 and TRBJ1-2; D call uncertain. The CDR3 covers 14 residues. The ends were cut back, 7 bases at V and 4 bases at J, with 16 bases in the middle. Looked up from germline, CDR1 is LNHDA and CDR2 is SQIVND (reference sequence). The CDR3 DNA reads TGTGCCAGTAAAAGCGACACAGAAATCTATGGCTACACCTTC. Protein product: CASKSDTEIYGYTF.

CDR3 protein: CASSHYTGGNNQPQHF. CDR3 bases: TGTGCCAGCAGCCACTACACAGGGGGTAACAATCAGCCCCAGCATTTT. The chain has TRBV5-6 and TRBJ1-5, with 8 bases lining up with TRBD1. CDR3 size: 16 residues. V dropped 4 bases and J dropped 3; count of bases not matched to a gene: 9. CDR1 and CDR2 from the germline V gene are SGHDT and YYEEEE.

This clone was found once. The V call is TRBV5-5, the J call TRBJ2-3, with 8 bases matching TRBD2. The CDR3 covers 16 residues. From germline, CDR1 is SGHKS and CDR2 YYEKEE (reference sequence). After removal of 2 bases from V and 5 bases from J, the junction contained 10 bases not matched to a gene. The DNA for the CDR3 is TGTGCCAGCAGCTTCGATCTAGCGGGCAGAGAAGATACGCAGTATTTT. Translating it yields CASSFDLAGREDTQYF.

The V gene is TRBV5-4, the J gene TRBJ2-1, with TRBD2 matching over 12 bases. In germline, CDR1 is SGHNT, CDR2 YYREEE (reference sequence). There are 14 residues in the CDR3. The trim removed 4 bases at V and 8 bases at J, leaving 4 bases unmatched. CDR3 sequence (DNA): TGTGCCAGCAGCCAGACTAGCGGGAGTGATGAGCAGTTCTTC. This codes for CASSQTSGSDEQFF.

The CDR3 here is CASSSEGGYYNEQFF. Written as DNA, the CDR3 is TGTGCCAGCAGTTCGGAGGGGGGATACTACAATGAGCAGTTCTTC. V usage is TRBV27 and J usage is TRBJ2-1; D tentatively fits TRBD1 or TRBD2 (6 bases each). Germline loops: CDR1 MNHEY, CDR2 SMNVEV (reference sequence). V was shortened by 4 bases and J by 3 bases, with 13 bases between the two germline ends. The CDR3 loop spans 15 amino acids.

The CDR3 is CASGLVRAVSYEQYF. CDR3 coding DNA: TGTGCTAGTGGTTTGGTAAGGGCAGTCTCCTACGAGCAGTACTTC. The rearrangement joins TRBV12-5 to TRBJ2-7; D is uncertain. Germline CDR1 and CDR2: LGHNT and FRNRAP. The CDR3 spans 15 residues. Trimming removed 0 bases at V and 0 bases at J, with 9 bases between. The full variable domain, its missing parts supplied by reference TRBV12-5 and TRBJ2-7, is DARVTQTPRHKVTEMGQEVTMRCQPILGHNTVFWYRQTMMQGLELLAYFRNRAPLDDSGMPKDRFSAEMPDATLATLKIQPSEPRDSAVYFCASGLVRAVSYEQYFGPGTRLTVT.

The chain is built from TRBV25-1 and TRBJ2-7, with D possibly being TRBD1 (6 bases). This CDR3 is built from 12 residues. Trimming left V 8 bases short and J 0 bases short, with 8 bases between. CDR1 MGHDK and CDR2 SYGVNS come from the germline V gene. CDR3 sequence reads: CASGQLSYEQYF. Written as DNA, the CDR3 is TGTGCCAGCGGACAGCTCTCCTACGAGCAGTACTTC.

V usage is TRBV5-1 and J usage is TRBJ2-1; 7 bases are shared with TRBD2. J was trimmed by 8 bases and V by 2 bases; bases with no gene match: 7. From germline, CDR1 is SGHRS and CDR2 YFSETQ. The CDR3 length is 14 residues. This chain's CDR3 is CASSFGGGPDEQFF. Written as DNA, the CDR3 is TGCGCCAGCAGCTTCGGGGGAGGGCCCGATGAGCAGTTCTTC.

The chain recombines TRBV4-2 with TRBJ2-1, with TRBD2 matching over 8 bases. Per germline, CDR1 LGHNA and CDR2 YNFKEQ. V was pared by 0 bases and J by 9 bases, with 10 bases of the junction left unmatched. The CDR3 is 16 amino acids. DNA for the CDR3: TGTGCCAGCAGCCAAGATAGTGGGACTAGGGTCCCTGAGCAGTTCTTC. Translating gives CASSQDSGTRVPEQFF.

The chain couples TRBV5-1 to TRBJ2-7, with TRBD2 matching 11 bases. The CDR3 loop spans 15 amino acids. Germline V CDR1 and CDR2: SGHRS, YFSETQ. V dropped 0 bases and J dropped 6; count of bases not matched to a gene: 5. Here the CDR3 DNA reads TGCGCCAGCAGCTTGGGAACTAGCGGGAGTGGCGAGCAGTACTTC. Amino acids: CASSLGTSGSGEQYF. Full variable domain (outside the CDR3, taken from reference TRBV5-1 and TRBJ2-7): KAGVTQTPRYLIKTRGQQVTLSCSPISGHRSVSWYQQTPGQGLQFLFEYFSETQRNKGNFPGRFSGRQFSNSRSEMNVSTLELGDSALYLCASSLGTSGSGEQYFGPGTRLTVT.